The 32 T cell receptor beta chains in this list originate from one sample, sequenced in a study of cytomegalovirus exposure and HLA in healthy donors. PCR involved 60 Vbeta and 13 Jbeta primers. The table came from immunoSEQ multiplex PCR; TCRdb's copy has only in-frame clones and leaves some out. The sample records approximately 100,000 clones, 70% to 80% being singletons. The sample taken for sequencing was PBMCs. These receptor sequences come from a female donor in good health and CMV-seronegative.

CDR3 coding DNA: TGTGCCAGCAGTTTAGTGAGCTCCTACGAGCAGTACTTC. This encodes CASSLVSSYEQYF. This chain connects TRBV28 to TRBJ2-7, with D unresolved. From germline, CDR1 is MDHEN and CDR2 SYDVKM. V was clipped by 2 bases and J by 0 bases, with 5 bases between them. The CDR3 sequence is 13 residues long.

The rearrangement uses TRBV9 and TRBJ1-2; D is perhaps TRBD1 (5 bases). This CDR3 spans 13 amino acids. Germline CDR1 and CDR2: SGDLS and YYNGEE. With 0 bases removed from V and 6 bases from J, the gap between germline ends came to 9 bases. CDR3 region: CASSVDEGDGYTF. The CDR3 DNA sequence: TGTGCCAGCAGCGTAGATGAAGGGGATGGCTACACCTTC. The complete variable domain, with remaining parts taken from reference TRBV9 and TRBJ1-2, reads DSGVTQTPKHLITATGQRVTLRCSPRSGDLSVYWYQQSLDQGLQFLIQYYNGEERAKGNILERFSAQQFPDLHSELNLSSLELGDSALYFCASSVDEGDGYTFGSGTRLTVV.

The chain couples TRBV27 to TRBJ2-7; 8 bases agree with TRBD1. Germline CDR1 reads MNHEY; CDR2 reads SMNVEV (reference sequence). The CDR3 length is 15 residues. Trimming took 4 bases from V and 3 from J; bases not matched to a gene: 8. The CDR3 sequence is CASSSVTGEVYEQYF. CDR3 sequence (DNA): TGTGCCAGCAGTTCAGTGACAGGGGAAGTCTACGAGCAGTACTTC.

This clone was recorded only once. The rearrangement uses TRBV7-9 and TRBJ2-1; 11 bases match TRBD2. CDR1 and CDR2 (germline): SEHNR, FQNEAQ (reference sequence). This CDR3 has 15 residues. After removal of 5 bases from V and 15 bases from J, the junction contained 15 bases not matched to a gene. The CDR3 spells CASSATQTSGSSGFF. DNA for the CDR3: TGTGCCAGCAGCGCCACCCAAACTAGCGGGAGTAGTGGGTTCTTC.

The chain recombines TRBV14 with TRBJ1-2; a possible D gene is TRBD1 (5 bases). V was clipped by 4 bases and J by 6 bases, with 9 bases between them. The length of the CDR3 is 12 residues. From germline, CDR1 is SGHDN and CDR2 FVKESK. CDR3 sequence: CASSLTGNGYTF. The CDR3 DNA reads TGTGCCAGCAGCCTTACAGGTAATGGCTACACCTTC.

The chain has TRBV30 and TRBJ2-1; 7 bases line up with TRBD2. V trimming: 3 bases; J trimming: 5 bases; junction bases outside the gene matches: 7. The CDR3 covers 14 residues. CDR1 and CDR2 from the germline V gene are GTSNPN and SVGIG (reference sequence). The CDR3 DNA reads as TGTGCCTGGAGAATGGGCGGGAGCCACAATGAGCAGTTCTTC. This sequence encodes CAWRMGGSHNEQFF.

This clone was seen only a few times. V usage is TRBV9 and J usage is TRBJ1-1; D possibly corresponds to TRBD1 (6 bases). Germline lookup yields CDR1 SGDLS and CDR2 YYNGEE. V gave up 4 bases and J gave up 3 bases, with 16 bases separating them. The CDR3 totals 15 residues. The CDR3 DNA follows: TGTGCCAGCAGCCCCGCTCAGGGGCCGTACACTGAAGCTTTCTTT. Protein product: CASSPAQGPYTEAFF. The variable domain in full, with the rest retrieved from reference TRBV9 and TRBJ1-1, is DSGVTQTPKHLITATGQRVTLRCSPRSGDLSVYWYQQSLDQGLQFLIQYYNGEERAKGNILERFSAQQFPDLHSELNLSSLELGDSALYFCASSPAQGPYTEAFFGQGTRLTVV.

The rearrangement joins TRBV11-2 to TRBJ1-3, with TRBD1 matching over 8 bases. CDR1 and CDR2 (germline): SGHAT, FQNNGV. CDR3 length: 15 amino acids. V shed 5 bases and J 4 bases; nucleotides not matched to a gene: 7. CDR3 in DNA: TGTGCCAGCAGCCCGGGACAGGTCTCAGGAAACACCATATATTTT. Protein sequence: CASSPGQVSGNTIYF. The whole variable domain, remainder taken from reference TRBV11-2 and TRBJ1-3, is EAGVAQSPRYKIIEKRQSVAFWCNPISGHATLYWYQQILGQGPKLLIQFQNNGVVDDSQLPKDRFSAERLKGVDSTLKIQPAKLEDSAVYLCASSPGQVSGNTIYFGEGSWLTVV.

V is TRBV30 and J is TRBJ1-6; 9 bases fit TRBD1. Looked up from germline, CDR1 is GTSNPN and CDR2 is SVGIG (reference sequence). The CDR3 is 12 residues long. Losses at the gene ends were 8 bases for V and 6 bases for J; bases not matched to a gene: 2. CDR3 in amino acids: CAQGQGNSPLHF. The CDR3 DNA follows: TGTGCCCAGGGACAGGGTAATTCACCCCTCCACTTT.

The rearrangement joins TRBV7-3 to TRBJ2-1; the match to TRBD2 covers 10 bases. The V and J ends lost 4 bases and 9 bases, in that order; junction bases with no gene match: 6. CDR3 length: 14 amino acids. Germline loops: CDR1 SGHTA, CDR2 FQGTGA. CDR3 protein: CASSSLAGAGEQFF. In nucleotides, the CDR3 is TGTGCCAGCAGCTCCCTAGCGGGAGCGGGTGAGCAGTTCTTC.

CDR3 coding DNA: TGTGCCAGCAGTTCCGGACAGGGCTATGGCTACACCTTC. It is translated as CASSSGQGYGYTF. V gene TRBV28 combines with J gene TRBJ1-2, with 8 nucleotides matching TRBD1. CDR3 length: 13 residues. V was pared by 4 bases and J by 4 bases, with 2 bases of the junction left unmatched. The V gene's germline CDR1 is MDHEN and CDR2 SYDVKM.

As concerns this clone: The junction departs from germline at one end; a sequencing error may be responsible. The chain employs TRBV30 and TRBJ2-6, with D maybe TRBD2 (7 bases). The CDR3 length is 13 residues. CDR1 GTSNPN and CDR2 SVGIG come from the germline V gene (reference sequence). CDR3 sequence reads: CAWSVGGANVLAF. Here the CDR3 DNA reads TGTGCCTGGAGTGTAGGGGGGGCCAACGTCCTGGCTTTC.

The gene calls are TRBV7-2 and TRBJ1-4; D is unclear. Between the trimmed V and J ends, which lost 5 bases and 2 bases, there was a span of 12 bases. The germline CDR1 and CDR2 sequences are SGHTA and FQGNSA. This CDR3 comprises 15 residues. CDR3 bases: TGTGCCAGCAGCCGGTCCTCGGGGACTAATGAAAAACTGTTTTTT. This codes for CASSRSSGTNEKLFF.

CDR3 in amino acids: CASSFSNEQFF. The CDR3 bases are TGCGCCAGCAGCTTTAGCAATGAGCAGTTCTTC. The V and J genes are TRBV5-1 and TRBJ2-1; D remains unclear. The germline V gene has CDR1 SGHRS and CDR2 YFSETQ. There are 11 residues in the CDR3. Trimming shortened V by 2 bases and J by 6 bases, and 3 bases separated the two germline ends.

In this sample, this clone turned up a few times. This rearrangement joins TRBV7-3 to TRBJ2-3; 11 bases fit TRBD2. CDR1 is SGHTA and CDR2 is FQGTGA in the germline V gene. Trimming at V came to 5 bases and at J to 1 base, leaving 20 bases not matched to a gene. CDR3 length: 21 residues. The CDR3 DNA is TGTGCCAGCAGCCGCGTCCCAAAAACTAGCGGGAGTGGGCTAGGCACAGATACGCAGTATTTT. It yields the protein CASSRVPKTSGSGLGTDTQYF.

The rearrangement joins TRBV9 to TRBJ2-3, with D possibly being TRBD1 (6 bases). Trimming removed 4 bases from V and 2 bases from J, with 14 bases in between. The CDR3 consists of 15 residues. CDR1 SGDLS and CDR2 YYNGEE come from the germline V gene. The CDR3 reads CASSLRQVFTDTQYF. CDR3 coding DNA: TGTGCCAGCAGCCTACGACAGGTTTTCACAGATACGCAGTATTTT.

This chain connects TRBV18 to TRBJ2-5; TRBD2 aligns across 7 bases. The CDR3 spans 15 residues. The germline gives CDR1 KGHSH, CDR2 LQKENI. The J segment lost 11 bases and the V segment lost 6 bases, leaving 18 bases of the junction unmatched. The CDR3 region is CASSPSGTGVWEQYF. The CDR3 DNA follows: TGTGCCAGCTCTCCGAGCGGGACCGGCGTTTGGGAGCAGTACTTC. Together with reference TRBV18 and TRBJ2-5, the CDR3 gives the full variable domain: NAGVMQNPRHLVRRRGQEARLRCSPMKGHSHVYWYRQLPEEGLKFMVYLQKENIIDESGMPKERFSAEFPKEGPSILRIQQVVRGDSAAYFCASSPSGTGVWEQYFGPGTRLLVL.

This chain connects TRBV7-9 to TRBJ2-7; 9 bases agree with TRBD1. V was clipped by 5 bases and J by 5 bases; unmatched bases: 7. CDR1 and CDR2 (germline): SEHNR, FQNEAQ (reference sequence). The CDR3 totals 14 residues. CDR3 sequence (DNA): TGTGCCAGCAGCATACAGGGGGCGCACAACGAGCAGTACTTC. It encodes CASSIQGAHNEQYF.

This clone was detected once. The rearrangement uses TRBV29-1 and TRBJ2-2, with TRBD1 as a possible D gene (6 bases). The CDR3 consists of 15 residues. Germline V gene lookup returns CDR1 SQVTM and CDR2 ANQGSEA. Trimming cost V 6 bases and J 0 bases, with 14 bases left between them. CDR3 protein: CSVTGQSANTGELFF. The DNA of the CDR3 is TGCAGCGTCACCGGACAGAGCGCGAACACCGGGGAGCTGTTTTTT.

This chain joins TRBV30 and TRBJ1-2, with D possibly being TRBD1 (6 bases). Trimming shortened V by 3 bases and J by 7 bases, and 18 bases separated the two germline ends. The CDR3 is 14 residues long. Germline CDR1 GTSNPN, CDR2 SVGIG (reference sequence). The CDR3 DNA reads TGTGCCTGGAGAGGTTTCCGGGGGGCCTCTGGCTACACCTTC. This codes for CAWRGFRGASGYTF.

This chain links TRBV7-2 with TRBJ2-1, with D perhaps TRBD2 (5 bases). V lost 0 bases, J lost 15 bases, and 21 bases lay in between. The CDR3 totals 15 residues. CDR1 and CDR2 (germline): SGHTA, FQGNSA. The CDR3 nucleotides are TGTGCCAGCAGCTTAGCGGGATTCCTAGCCCACGTCCGGTTCTTC. This sequence encodes CASSLAGFLAHVRFF.

The CDR3 bases are TGTGCCAGCAGCCGCTGGGGCGGGAGAGGGGGAGAGACCCAGTACTTC. As protein: CASSRWGGRGGETQYF. The chain carries TRBV11-3 and TRBJ2-5; a possible D gene is TRBD2 (7 bases). V was cut by 5 bases and J by 4 bases, with 20 bases left in between. The germline CDR1 and CDR2 sequences are SGHNT and YENEEA. The CDR3 spans 16 residues.

This clone was detected a few times. The chain joins TRBV2 to TRBJ2-3, with D uncertain. Germline V gives CDR1 SNHLY, CDR2 FYNNEI. This CDR3 comprises 13 residues. V dropped 6 bases and J dropped 4 bases, with 11 bases sitting between them. The CDR3 loop is CASSDTTPDTQYF. Written as DNA, the CDR3 is TGTGCCAGCAGCGATACAACCCCAGATACGCAGTATTTT.

The count of this clone is one. The CDR3 is CASSLLTRSLRELFF. The DNA for the CDR3 is TGTGCCAGCAGCTTGCTGACTAGAAGCCTCCGGGAGCTGTTTTTT. The chain couples TRBV5-6 to TRBJ2-2, with D perhaps TRBD2 (6 bases). The V end lost 1 base, the J end lost 9 bases, and 16 bases lay between the germline ends. The CDR3 has 15 amino acids. The V gene's germline CDR1 is SGHDT and CDR2 YYEEEE.

The chain is built from TRBV4-2 and TRBJ1-1; D is undetermined. CDR3 size: 13 residues. Deletions cut 1 base from V and 1 base from J, with 4 bases between. Germline V lookup: CDR1 LGHNA, CDR2 YNFKEQ. The CDR3 DNA sequence: TGTGCCAGCAGCCAAGCAGGGAACACTGAAGCTTTCTTT. Protein sequence: CASSQAGNTEAFF.

The chain couples TRBV27 to TRBJ1-2; D might be TRBD1 (6 bases). V lost 5 bases and J lost 8, with 21 bases in between. The germline gives CDR1 MNHEY, CDR2 SMNVEV (reference sequence). The CDR3 is 15 amino acids. The CDR3 DNA reads as TGTGCCAGCAGTACGTCTACAGGGAGACTTTACGGCTACACCTTC. It codes for CASSTSTGRLYGYTF.

The chain combines TRBV7-8 with TRBJ1-2; TRBD1 might be the D (5 bases). Germline-derived CDR1 and CDR2 are SGHVS and FQNEAQ. The CDR3 runs 17 residues. The V gene lost 1 base and the J gene lost 8 bases, with 23 bases spanning the gap. CDR3 bases: TGTGCCAGCAGCTTAGAATGGAGGGGTCGGCGTACGGGCGGCTACACCTTC. Translated: CASSLEWRGRRTGGYTF. Together with reference TRBV7-8 and TRBJ1-2, the CDR3 gives the full variable domain: GAGVSQSPRYKVAKRGQDVALRCDPISGHVSLFWYQQALGQGPEFLTYFQNEAQLDKSGLPSDRFFAERPEGSVSTLKIQRTQQEDSAVYLCASSLEWRGRRTGGYTFGSGTRLTVV.

The V call is TRBV9, the J call TRBJ2-5; D unclear. With the DNA end fitting TRBJ2-7 better, the J assignment may be wrong. The germline CDR1 and CDR2 sequences are SGDLS and YYNGEE. The CDR3 loop spans 14 amino acids. This CDR3 reads CASSVGGNAYEQYF. CDR3 DNA: TGTGCCAGCAGCGTAGGAGGAAATGCCTACGAGCAGTACTTC.

The chain uses TRBV5-5 and TRBJ1-1, with TRBD1 as a possible D gene (6 bases). V shed 3 bases and J shed 2 bases, with 17 bases lying between them. The CDR3 is 16 residues long. The germline CDR1 and CDR2 sequences are SGHKS and YYEKEE (reference sequence). The CDR3 sequence is CASSSTVGGGNTEAFF. CDR3 sequence (DNA): TGTGCCAGCAGCTCCACGGTGGGAGGGGGTAACACTGAAGCTTTCTTT.

The chain employs TRBV6-1 and TRBJ2-7; TRBD2 agrees at 10 bases. The V segment lost 8 bases and the J segment 3 bases; nucleotides outside the gene matches: 1. In germline, CDR1 is MNHNS, CDR2 SASEGT. CDR3 size: 12 residues. CDR3: CASQRGGYEQYF. In nucleotides, the CDR3 is TGTGCCAGCCAGCGGGGGGGCTACGAGCAGTACTTC.

This rearrangement joins TRBV19 to TRBJ2-3; the match to TRBD2 covers 10 bases. The germline gives CDR1 LNHDA, CDR2 SQIVND (reference sequence). This CDR3 region has 15 residues. V lost 3 bases to trimming and J lost 6 bases; unmatched junction nucleotides: 6. Written as DNA, the CDR3 is TGTGCCAGTAGTATCGCTAGCGGGAGCCAGGATACGCAGTATTTT. This encodes CASSIASGSQDTQYF.

This clone was counted once. The sample contains more than one DNA sequence encoding this CDR3. The chain employs TRBV30 and TRBJ2-1; D is uncertain. The length of the CDR3 is 13 residues. CDR1 and CDR2 from the germline V gene are GTSNPN and SVGIG (reference sequence). The germline V and J ends were trimmed by 1 base and 8 bases, with 12 bases remaining between them. CDR3 in amino acids: CAWSAPILHEQFF. The DNA for the CDR3 is TGTGCCTGGAGTGCCCCTATCCTCCATGAGCAGTTCTTC.